One TCR beta chain is described in this entry. There is no known antigen for this receptor. The record has no base qualities; no much larger clone is one base away. Amplification of full-length TCR variable regions was done by 5' RACE PCR using constant-region reverse primers, and this step was followed by semi-nested PCR with Nested Universal Primer A. The ReliaPrep RNA Cell Miniprep System was used to extract total RNA, which was then reverse transcribed into 5'RACE-ready cDNA with the SMARTer RACE 5'/3' Kit. Full-length TCR alpha and beta libraries were barcoded with multiplex adaptors and sequenced on an Illumina MiSeq. The study's own analysis went as follows. For each of nine subset-tissue groups, sequencing data from the five patients were pooled, and the groups were then compared using unsupervised clustering of TCR gene usage. The Morisita-Horn index was used to calculate repertoire similarity, with shared sequences weighted by how much each contributed to each repertoire. TCRdb reanalyzed the raw reads on its own, using fastp at Q25 for trimming and MiXCR for clone calling, and kept in-frame beta chains. Entries are consolidated by CDR3 protein sequence, retaining the most common genes and DNA. The V and J calls reflect TCRdb's pipeline rather than the authors' work. The table for this sample lists about 50,000 distinct CDR3 sequences; roughly 28% of them were counted only once. The ten largest clones take up 2% to 2.5% of the sample.

To purify naive CD4+ T cells, the Miltenyi Naive CD4+ T Cell Isolation kit was used, and CD25 microbeads served to deplete Tregs. Tregs, naive and memory CD4+ T cells from tumor, blood and ipsilateral draining lymph nodes of about five breast cancer patients underwent full-length TCR alpha and beta sequencing. Ficoll density gradient centrifugation was used to isolate mononuclear cells from lymph nodes or from approximately 50 ml of peripheral blood. A purity exceeding 90% was confirmed by FACS for the sorted cell populations. This entry is derived from a study (dated by TCRdb to 2013 to 2016). For context, the study as a whole: Whether tumor-infiltrating Tregs in breast cancer are recruited from blood Tregs or converted in situ from other CD4+ T cell subsets was tested. Findings and caveats that apply to the study as a whole: The greatest overlap of tumor-infiltrating Treg TCR alpha and beta sequences was with tumor naive CD4+ T cells, followed next by blood naive CD4+ T cells. Validation in the larger cohort was restricted to a single TCR beta V-J rearrangement rather than whole repertoires. Tumor memory CD4+ T cell TCR gene usage was found to cluster with blood and lymph node memory CD4+ cells and with lymph node naive CD4+ cells.

As encoded in the germline V gene, CDR1 is MGHRA while CDR2 is YSYEKL. The junction shows trimming of 6 bases on V and 4 bases on J, and the gene matches do not reach 12 bases of it. The CDR3 goes from the cysteine to the phenylalanine over 16 residues. Just CDR3 DNA is preserved here, 48 bases in frame from base 1. Sample: naive CD4+ T cells sorted from blood. According to the study, the label for this sample's cell subset or site signals: naive CD4+ T cells, CD4+CD45RA+CD25-. The source is a female donor with breast cancer. This sequence uses TRBV4-1 and TRBJ2-7; TRBD2 fits 10 bases in the junction. Here the CDR3 is given as CASRLTTSGTFYEQYF. The DNA sequence follows: TGCGCCAGCAGGCTAACAACTAGCGGGACCTTTTACGAGCAGTACTTC.